The present T cell receptor beta chain was sequenced within a study of T cells after yellow fever vaccination. Each CDR3 protein gets one entry after TCRdb re-called the 5' RACE reads with MiXCR. The sample holds some 99,000 distinct CDR3 sequences, 4.5% to 6% seen once. Unmatched junction bases numbered 5, after V lost 1 base and J lost 2 bases. CDR1 is MDHEN, CDR2 SYDVKM, per germline. The CDR3 contains 16 residues. The chain employs TRBV28 and TRBJ1-5; 7 bases agree with TRBD1. The receptor's source is a man aged 18 to 30 who received the YFV17D yellow fever vaccine. The sample consisted of CD8+ T cells sorted from PBMCs, taken 10 days after the yellow fever booster vaccination. The CDR3 bases are TGTGCCAGCAGTTTATTTGGAGGGGGCGGCAATCAGCCCCAGCATTTT. Translated, it gives CASSLFGGGGNQPQHF.